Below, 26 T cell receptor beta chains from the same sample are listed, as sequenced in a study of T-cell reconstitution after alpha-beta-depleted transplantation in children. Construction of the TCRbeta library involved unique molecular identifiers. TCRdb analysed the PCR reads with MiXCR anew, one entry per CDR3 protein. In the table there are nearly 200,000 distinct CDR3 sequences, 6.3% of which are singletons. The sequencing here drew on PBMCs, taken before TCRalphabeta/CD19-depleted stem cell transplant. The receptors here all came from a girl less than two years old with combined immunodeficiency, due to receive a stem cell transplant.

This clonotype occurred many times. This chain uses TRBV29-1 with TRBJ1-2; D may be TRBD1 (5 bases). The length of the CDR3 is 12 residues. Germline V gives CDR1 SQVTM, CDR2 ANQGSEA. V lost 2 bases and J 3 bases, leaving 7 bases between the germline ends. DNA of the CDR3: TGCAGCGTTGAATTCAGGGACTATGGCTACACCTTC. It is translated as CSVEFRDYGYTF.

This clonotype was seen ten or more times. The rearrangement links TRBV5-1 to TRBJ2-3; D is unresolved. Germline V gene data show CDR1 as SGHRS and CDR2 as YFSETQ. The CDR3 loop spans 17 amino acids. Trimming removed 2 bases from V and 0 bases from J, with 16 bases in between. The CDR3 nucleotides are TGCGCCAGCAGCTTAGAACTACAGTACCCTAGCACAGATACGCAGTATTTT. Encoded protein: CASSLELQYPSTDTQYF. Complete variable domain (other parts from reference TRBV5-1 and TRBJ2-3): KAGVTQTPRYLIKTRGQQVTLSCSPISGHRSVSWYQQTPGQGLQFLFEYFSETQRNKGNFPGRFSGRQFSNSRSEMNVSTLELGDSALYLCASSLELQYPSTDTQYFGPGTRLTVL.

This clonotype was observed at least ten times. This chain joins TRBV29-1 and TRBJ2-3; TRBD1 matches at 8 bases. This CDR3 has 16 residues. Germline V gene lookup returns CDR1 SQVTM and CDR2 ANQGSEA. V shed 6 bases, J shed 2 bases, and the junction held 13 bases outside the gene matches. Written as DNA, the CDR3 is TGCAGCGTCTCTGAGCAGGGGGCGGAACCCACAGATACGCAGTATTTT. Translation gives CSVSEQGAEPTDTQYF.

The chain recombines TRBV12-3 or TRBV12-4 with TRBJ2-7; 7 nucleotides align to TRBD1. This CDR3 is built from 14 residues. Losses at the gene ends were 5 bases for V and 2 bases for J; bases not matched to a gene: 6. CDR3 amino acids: CASSGTAGPYEQYF. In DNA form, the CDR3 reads TGTGCCAGCAGTGGGACAGCCGGCCCCTACGAGCAGTACTTC.

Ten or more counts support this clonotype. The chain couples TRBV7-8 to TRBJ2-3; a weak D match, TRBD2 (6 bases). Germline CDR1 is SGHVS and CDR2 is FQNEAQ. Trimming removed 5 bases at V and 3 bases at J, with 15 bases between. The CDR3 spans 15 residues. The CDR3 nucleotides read TGTGCCAGCAGCCCCCGGGGGATGGGGACAGATACGCAGTATTTT. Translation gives CASSPRGMGTDTQYF. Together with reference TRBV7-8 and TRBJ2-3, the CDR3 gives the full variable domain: GAGVSQSPRYKVAKRGQDVALRCDPISGHVSLFWYQQALGQGPEFLTYFQNEAQLDKSGLPSDRFFAERPEGSVSTLKIQRTQQEDSAVYLCASSPRGMGTDTQYFGPGTRLTVL.

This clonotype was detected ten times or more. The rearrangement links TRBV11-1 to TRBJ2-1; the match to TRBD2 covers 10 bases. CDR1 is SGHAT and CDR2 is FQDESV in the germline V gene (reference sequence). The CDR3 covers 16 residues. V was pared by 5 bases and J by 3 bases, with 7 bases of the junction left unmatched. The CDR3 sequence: CASSTILAGDYNEQFF. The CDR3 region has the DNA TGTGCCAGCAGCACCATCCTAGCGGGAGACTACAATGAGCAGTTCTTC.

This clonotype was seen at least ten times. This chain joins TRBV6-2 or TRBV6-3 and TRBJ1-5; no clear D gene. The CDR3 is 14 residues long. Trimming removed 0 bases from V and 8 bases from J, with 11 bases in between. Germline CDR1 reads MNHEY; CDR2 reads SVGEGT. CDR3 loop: CASSYSAISKPQHF. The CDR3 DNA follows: TGTGCCAGCAGTTACTCAGCAATTTCCAAGCCCCAGCATTTT.

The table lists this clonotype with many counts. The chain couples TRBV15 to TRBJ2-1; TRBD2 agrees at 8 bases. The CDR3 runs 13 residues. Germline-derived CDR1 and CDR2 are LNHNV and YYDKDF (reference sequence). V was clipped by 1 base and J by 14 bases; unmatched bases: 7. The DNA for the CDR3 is TGTGCCACCAGCAGAGTAGGCGGGAGGCCCAAGTTCTTC. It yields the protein CATSRVGGRPKFF.

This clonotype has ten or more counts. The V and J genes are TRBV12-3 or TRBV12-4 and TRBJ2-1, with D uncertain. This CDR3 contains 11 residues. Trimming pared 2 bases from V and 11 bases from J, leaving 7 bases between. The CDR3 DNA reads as TGTGCCAGCAGTTTAATGGGAAAGCAGTTCTTC. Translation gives CASSLMGKQFF.

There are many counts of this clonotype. This CDR3 is CSALEAGVGHNEQFF. The CDR3 DNA reads TGCAGTGCCCTTGAAGCGGGAGTGGGGCACAATGAGCAGTTCTTC. The chain recombines TRBV20-1 with TRBJ2-1; 8 positions match TRBD2. The CDR3 totals 15 residues. Losses at the gene ends were 6 bases for V and 5 bases for J; bases not matched to a gene: 12. Germline-derived CDR1 and CDR2 are DFQATT and SNEGSKA (reference sequence).

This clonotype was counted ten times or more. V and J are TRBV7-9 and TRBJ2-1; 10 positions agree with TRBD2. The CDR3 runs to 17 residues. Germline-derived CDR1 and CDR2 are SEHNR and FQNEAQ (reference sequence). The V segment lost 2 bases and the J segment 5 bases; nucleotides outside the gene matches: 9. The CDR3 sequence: CASSLQRGGPGDNEQFF. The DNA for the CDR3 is TGTGCCAGCAGCTTACAGCGGGGGGGCCCAGGCGACAATGAGCAGTTCTTC.

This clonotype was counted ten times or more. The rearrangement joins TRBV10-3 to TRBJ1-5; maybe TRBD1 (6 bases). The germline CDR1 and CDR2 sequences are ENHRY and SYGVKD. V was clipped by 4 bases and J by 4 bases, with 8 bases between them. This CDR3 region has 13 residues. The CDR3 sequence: CAISGTENQPQHF. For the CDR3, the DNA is TGTGCCATCAGTGGGACAGAGAATCAGCCCCAGCATTTT.

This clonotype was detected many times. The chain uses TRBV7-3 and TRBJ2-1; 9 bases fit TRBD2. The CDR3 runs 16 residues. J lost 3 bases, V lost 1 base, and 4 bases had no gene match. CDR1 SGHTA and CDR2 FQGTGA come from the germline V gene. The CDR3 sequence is CASSLKLAGHYNEQFF. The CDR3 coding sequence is TGTGCCAGCAGCTTAAAACTAGCGGGTCACTACAATGAGCAGTTCTTC.

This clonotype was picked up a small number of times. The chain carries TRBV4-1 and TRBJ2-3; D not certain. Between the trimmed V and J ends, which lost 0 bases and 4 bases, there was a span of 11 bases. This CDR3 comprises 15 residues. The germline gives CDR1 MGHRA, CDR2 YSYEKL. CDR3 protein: CASSQDEEESDTQYF. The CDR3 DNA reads TGCGCCAGCAGCCAAGATGAAGAAGAGTCAGATACGCAGTATTTT.

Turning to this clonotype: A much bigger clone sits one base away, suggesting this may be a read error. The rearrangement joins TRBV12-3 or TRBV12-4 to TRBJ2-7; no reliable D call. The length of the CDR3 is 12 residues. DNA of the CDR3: TGTGCCAACAGTTTGCTTGCCTACGAGCAGTACTTC. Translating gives CANSLLAYEQYF.

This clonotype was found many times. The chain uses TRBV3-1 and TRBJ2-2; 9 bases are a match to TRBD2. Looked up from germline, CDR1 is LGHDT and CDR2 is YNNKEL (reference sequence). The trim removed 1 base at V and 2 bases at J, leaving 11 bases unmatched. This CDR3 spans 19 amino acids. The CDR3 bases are TGTGCCAGCAGCCAAGTGGGGGCGACTAGCGGTAGAAACACCGGGGAGCTGTTTTTT. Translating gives CASSQVGATSGRNTGELFF. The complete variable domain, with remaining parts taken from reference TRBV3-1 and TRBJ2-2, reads DTAVSQTPKYLVTQMGNDKSIKCEQNLGHDTMYWYKQDSKKFLKIMFSYNNKELIINETVPNRFSPKSPDKAHLNLHINSLELGDSAVYFCASSQVGATSGRNTGELFFGEGSRLTVL.

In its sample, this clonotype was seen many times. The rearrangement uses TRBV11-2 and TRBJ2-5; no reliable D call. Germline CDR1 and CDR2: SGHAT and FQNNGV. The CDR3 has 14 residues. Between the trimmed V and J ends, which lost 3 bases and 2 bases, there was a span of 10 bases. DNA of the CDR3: TGTGCCAGCAGCTTGTCTGGTCAACAAGAGACCCAGTACTTC. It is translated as CASSLSGQQETQYF.

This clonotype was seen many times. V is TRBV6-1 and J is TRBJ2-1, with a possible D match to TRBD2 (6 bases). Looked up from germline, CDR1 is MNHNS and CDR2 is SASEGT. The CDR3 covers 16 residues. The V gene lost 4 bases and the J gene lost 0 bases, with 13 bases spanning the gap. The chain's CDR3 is CASSAAREYSYNEQFF. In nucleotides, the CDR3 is TGTGCCAGCAGTGCCGCCCGGGAGTACTCCTACAATGAGCAGTTCTTC.

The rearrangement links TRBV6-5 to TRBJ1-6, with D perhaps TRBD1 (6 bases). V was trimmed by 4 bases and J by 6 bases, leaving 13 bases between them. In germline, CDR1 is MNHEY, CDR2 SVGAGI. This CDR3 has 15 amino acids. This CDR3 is CASSFPAGVNSPLHF. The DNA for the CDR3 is TGTGCCAGCAGTTTCCCGGCAGGGGTTAATTCACCCCTCCACTTT.

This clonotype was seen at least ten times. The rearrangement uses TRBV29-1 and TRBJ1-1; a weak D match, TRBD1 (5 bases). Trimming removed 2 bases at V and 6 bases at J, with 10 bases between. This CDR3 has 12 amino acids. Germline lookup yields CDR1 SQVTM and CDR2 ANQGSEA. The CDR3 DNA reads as TGCAGCGTTGAATGGGGACTAGCTGAAGCTTTCTTT. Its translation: CSVEWGLAEAFF.

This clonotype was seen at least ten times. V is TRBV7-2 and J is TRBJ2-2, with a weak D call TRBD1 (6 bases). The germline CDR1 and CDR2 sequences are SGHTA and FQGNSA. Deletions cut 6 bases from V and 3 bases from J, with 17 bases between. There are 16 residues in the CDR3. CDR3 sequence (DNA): TGTGCCAGCAGTTTCAACAGGGTATTTGACACCGGGGAGCTGTTTTTT. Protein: CASSFNRVFDTGELFF.

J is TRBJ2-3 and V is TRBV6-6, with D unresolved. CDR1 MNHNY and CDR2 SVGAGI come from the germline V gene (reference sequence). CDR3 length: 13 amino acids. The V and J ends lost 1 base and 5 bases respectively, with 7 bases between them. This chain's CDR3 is CASSYYTVDTQYF. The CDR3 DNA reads TGTGCCAGCAGTTACTACACGGTAGATACGCAGTATTTT.

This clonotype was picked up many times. CDR3 coding DNA: TGCAGCGTTGAAAACGATCGGGATTGGGTGAAGAACGAGCAGTACTTC. As protein: CSVENDRDWVKNEQYF. The genes are TRBV29-1 and TRBJ2-7; TRBD2 might be the D (5 bases). Per the germline V gene, CDR1 is SQVTM and CDR2 is ANQGSEA. The V end was cut by 2 bases, the J end by 5 bases, with 22 bases between. CDR3 size: 16 residues.

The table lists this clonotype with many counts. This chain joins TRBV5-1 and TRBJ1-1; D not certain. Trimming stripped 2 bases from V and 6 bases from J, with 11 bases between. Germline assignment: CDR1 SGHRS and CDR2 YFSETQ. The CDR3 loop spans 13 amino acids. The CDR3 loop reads CASSFGGSPEAFF. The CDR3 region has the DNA TGCGCCAGCAGCTTCGGAGGGTCGCCTGAAGCTTTCTTT.

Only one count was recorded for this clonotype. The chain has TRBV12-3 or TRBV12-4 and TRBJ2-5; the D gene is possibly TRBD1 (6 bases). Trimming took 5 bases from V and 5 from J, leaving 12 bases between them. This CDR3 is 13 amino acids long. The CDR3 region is CASSHRVIETQYF. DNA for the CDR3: TGTGCCAGCAGTCACAGGGTAATCGAGACCCAGTACTTC.

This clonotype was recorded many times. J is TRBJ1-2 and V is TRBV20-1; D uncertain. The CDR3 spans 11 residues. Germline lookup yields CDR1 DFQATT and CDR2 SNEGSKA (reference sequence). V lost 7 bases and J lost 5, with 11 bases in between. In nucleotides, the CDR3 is TGCAGTGTTTATTCTTTTTATGGCTACACCTTC. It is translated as CSVYSFYGYTF.